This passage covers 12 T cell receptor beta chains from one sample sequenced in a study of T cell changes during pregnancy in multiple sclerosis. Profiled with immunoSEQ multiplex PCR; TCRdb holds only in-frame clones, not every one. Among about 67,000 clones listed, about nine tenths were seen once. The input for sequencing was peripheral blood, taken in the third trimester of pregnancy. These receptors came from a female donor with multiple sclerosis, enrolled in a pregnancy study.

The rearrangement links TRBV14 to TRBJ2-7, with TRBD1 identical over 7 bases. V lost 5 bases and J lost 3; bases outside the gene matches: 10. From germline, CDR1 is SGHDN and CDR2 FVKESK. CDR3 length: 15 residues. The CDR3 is CASSSDRVEFYEQYF. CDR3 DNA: TGTGCCAGCAGCTCCGACAGGGTTGAGTTCTACGAGCAGTACTTC.

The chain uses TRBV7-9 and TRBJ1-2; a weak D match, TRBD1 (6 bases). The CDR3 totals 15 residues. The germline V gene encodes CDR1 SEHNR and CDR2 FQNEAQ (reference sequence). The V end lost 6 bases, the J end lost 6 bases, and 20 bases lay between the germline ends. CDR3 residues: CASSSRGGAFHGYTF. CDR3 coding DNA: TGTGCCAGCAGTTCGCGCGGGGGCGCGTTTCATGGCTACACCTTC. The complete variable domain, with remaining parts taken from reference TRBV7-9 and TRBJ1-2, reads DTGVSQNPRHKITKRGQNVTFRCDPISEHNRLYWYRQTLGQGPEFLTYFQNEAQLEKSRLLSDRFSAERPKGSFSTLEIQRTEQGDSAMYLCASSSRGGAFHGYTFGSGTRLTVV.

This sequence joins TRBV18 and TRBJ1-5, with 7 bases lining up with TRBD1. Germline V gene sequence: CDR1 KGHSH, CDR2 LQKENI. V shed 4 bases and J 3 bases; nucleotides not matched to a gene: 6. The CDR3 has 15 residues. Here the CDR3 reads CASSRGTAANQPQHF. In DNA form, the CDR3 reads TGTGCCAGCTCACGGGGGACAGCGGCCAATCAGCCCCAGCATTTT.

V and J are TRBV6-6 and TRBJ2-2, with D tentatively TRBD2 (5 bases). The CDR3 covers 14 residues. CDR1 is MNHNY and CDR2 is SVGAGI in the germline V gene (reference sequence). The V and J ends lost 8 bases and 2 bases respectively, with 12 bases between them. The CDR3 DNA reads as TGTGCCAGCCGTCCCGGGGAAAACACCGGGGAGCTGTTTTTT. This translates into CASRPGENTGELFF.

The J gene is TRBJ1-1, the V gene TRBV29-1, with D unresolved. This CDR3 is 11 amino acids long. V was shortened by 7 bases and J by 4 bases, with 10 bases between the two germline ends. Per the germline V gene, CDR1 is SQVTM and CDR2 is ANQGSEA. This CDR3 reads CSAEVSTEAFF. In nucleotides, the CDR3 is TGCAGCGCGGAGGTGTCCACTGAAGCTTTCTTT.

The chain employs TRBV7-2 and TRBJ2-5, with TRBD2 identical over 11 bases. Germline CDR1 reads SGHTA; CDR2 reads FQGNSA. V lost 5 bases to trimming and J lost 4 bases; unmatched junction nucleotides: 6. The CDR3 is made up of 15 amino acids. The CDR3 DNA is TGTGCCAGCAGCCCTGGGACTAGCGGAGGAGAGACCCAGTACTTC. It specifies CASSPGTSGGETQYF.

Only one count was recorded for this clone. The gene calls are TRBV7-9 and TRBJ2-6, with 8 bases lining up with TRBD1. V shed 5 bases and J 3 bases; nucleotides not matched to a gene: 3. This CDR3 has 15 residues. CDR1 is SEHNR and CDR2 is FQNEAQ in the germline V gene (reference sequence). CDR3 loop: CASSETGVGANVLTF. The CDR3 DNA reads TGTGCCAGCAGCGAGACAGGGGTTGGGGCCAACGTCCTGACTTTC.

The DNA of the CDR3 is TGTGCCTGGAGTGGGACAGGGGGCAGGGACACTGAAGCTTTCTTT. Protein: CAWSGTGGRDTEAFF. V and J are TRBV30 and TRBJ1-1; 11 bases are a match to TRBD1. V lost 1 base, J lost 3 bases, and 4 bases stayed unmatched. The CDR3 consists of 15 residues. Per germline, CDR1 GTSNPN and CDR2 SVGIG (reference sequence).

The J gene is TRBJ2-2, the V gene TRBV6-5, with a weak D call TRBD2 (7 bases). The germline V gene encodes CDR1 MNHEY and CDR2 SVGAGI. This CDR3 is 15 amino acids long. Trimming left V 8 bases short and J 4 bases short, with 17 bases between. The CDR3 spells CASSQGGAGTGELFF. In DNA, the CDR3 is TGTGCCAGCTCCCAAGGGGGGGCCGGCACCGGGGAGCTGTTTTTT.

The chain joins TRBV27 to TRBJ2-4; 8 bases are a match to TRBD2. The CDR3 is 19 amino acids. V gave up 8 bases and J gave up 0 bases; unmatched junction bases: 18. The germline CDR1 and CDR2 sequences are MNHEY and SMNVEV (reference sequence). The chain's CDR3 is CASAARLAKKGLAKNIQYF. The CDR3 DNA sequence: TGTGCCAGCGCAGCAAGACTAGCGAAGAAAGGGCTAGCCAAAAACATTCAGTACTTC.

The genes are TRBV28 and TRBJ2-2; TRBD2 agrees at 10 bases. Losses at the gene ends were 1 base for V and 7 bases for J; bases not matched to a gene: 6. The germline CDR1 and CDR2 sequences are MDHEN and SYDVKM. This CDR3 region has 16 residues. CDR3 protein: CASSLSQREGIGELFF. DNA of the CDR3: TGTGCCAGCAGTTTATCACAGCGGGAGGGCATCGGGGAGCTGTTTTTT.

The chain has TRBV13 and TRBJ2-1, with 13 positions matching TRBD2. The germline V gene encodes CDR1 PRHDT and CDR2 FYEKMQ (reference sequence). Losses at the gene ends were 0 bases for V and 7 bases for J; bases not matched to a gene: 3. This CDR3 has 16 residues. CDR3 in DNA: TGTGCCAGCAGCTTAGGGGGACTAGCGGGGTTAAATGAGCAGTTCTTC. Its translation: CASSLGGLAGLNEQFF.